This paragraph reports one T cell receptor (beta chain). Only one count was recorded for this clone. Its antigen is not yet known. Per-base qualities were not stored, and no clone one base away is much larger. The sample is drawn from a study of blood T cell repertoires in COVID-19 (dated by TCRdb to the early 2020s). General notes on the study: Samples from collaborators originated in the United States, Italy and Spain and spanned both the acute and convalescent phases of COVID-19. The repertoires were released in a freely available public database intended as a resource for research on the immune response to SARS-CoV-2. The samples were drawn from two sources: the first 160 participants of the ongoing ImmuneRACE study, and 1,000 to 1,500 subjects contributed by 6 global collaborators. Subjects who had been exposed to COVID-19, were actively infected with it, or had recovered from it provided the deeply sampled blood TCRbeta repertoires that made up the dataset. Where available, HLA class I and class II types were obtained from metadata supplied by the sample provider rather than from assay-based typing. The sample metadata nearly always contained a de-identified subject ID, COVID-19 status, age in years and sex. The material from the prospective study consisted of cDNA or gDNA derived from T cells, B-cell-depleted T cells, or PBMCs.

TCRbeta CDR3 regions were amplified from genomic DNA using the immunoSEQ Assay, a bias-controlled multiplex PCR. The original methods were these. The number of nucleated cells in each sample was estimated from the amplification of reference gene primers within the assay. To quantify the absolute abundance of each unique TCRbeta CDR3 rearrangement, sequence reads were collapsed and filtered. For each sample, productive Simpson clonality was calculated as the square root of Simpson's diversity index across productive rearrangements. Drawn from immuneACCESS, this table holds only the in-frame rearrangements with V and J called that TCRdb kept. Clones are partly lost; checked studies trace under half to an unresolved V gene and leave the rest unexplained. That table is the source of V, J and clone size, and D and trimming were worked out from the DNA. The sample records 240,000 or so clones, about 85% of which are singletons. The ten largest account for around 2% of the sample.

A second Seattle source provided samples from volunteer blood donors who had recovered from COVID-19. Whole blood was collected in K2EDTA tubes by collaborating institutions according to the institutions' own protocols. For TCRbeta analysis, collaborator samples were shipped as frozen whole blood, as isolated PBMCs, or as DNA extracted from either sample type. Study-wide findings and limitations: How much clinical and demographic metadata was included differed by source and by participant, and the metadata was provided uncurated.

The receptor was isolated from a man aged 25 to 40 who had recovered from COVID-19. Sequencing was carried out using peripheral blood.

The CDR3: CASSLPPRGGDGYTF. Here is the DNA: TGTGCCAGCAGCCTCCCCCCCCGCGGGGGAGATGGCTACACCTTC. In this chain, TRBV9 is recombined with TRBJ1-2, with a weak D call of TRBD1 (5 bases match). Deletion took 4 bases off V and 6 bases off J, with a span of 19 bases between the germline ends. CDR3 length: 15 amino acids, cysteine to phenylalanine. Of all the DNA, just the CDR3 is kept, 45 bases in frame from base 1. From the germline V gene, CDR1 is SGDLS and CDR2 is YYNGEE. The variable domain in full, with residues beyond the CDR3 obtained from the reference TRBV9 and TRBJ1-2 genes, is DSGVTQTPKHLITATGQRVTLRCSPRSGDLSVYWYQQSLDQGLQFLIQYYNGEERAKGNILERFSAQQFPDLHSELNLSSLELGDSALYFCASSLPPRGGDGYTFGSGTRLTVV.